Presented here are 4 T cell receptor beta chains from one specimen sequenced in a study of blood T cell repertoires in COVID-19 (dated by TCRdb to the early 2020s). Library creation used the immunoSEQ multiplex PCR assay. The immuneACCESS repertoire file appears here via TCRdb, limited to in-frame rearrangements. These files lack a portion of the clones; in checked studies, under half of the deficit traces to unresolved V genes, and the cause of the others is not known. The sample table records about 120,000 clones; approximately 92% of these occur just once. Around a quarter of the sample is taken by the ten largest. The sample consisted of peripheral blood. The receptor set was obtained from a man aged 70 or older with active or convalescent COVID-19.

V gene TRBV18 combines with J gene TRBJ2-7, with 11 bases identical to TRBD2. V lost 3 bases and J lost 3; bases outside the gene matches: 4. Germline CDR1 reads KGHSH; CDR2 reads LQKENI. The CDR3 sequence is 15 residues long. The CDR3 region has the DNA TGTGCCAGCTCACCCGTAGCGGGAGGGAACTACGAGCAGTACTTC. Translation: CASSPVAGGNYEQYF.

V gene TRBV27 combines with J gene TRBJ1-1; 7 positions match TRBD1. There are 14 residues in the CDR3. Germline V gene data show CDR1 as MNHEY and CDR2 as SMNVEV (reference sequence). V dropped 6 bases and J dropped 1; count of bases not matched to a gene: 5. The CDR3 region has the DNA TGTGCCAGCAGCCGTTGGGACAGGAACACTGAAGCTTTCTTT. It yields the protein CASSRWDRNTEAFF.

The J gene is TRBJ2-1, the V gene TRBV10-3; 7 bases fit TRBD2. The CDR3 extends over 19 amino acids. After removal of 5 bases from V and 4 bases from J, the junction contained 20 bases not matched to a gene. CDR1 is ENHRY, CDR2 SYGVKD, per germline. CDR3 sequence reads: CAISPNPSQLAPEYNEQFF. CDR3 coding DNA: TGTGCCATCAGTCCTAATCCCTCCCAACTAGCGCCGGAATACAATGAGCAGTTCTTC.

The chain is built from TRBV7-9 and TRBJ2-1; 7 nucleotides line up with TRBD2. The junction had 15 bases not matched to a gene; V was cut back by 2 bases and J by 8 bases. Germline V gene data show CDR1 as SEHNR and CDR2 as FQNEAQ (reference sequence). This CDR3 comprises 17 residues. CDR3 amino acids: CASSLRQTSQGGDEQFF. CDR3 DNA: TGTGCCAGCAGCTTACGCCAGACTAGCCAGGGAGGAGATGAGCAGTTCTTC.